The 16 T cell receptor beta chains listed next were all sequenced from one sample in a study of T cell changes during pregnancy in multiple sclerosis. The data were produced by immunoSEQ multiplex PCR, yet TCRdb's version contains in-frame clones alone and is incomplete. The data show some 120,000 clones, approximately 90% seen once. This material consisted of peripheral blood, taken in the third trimester of pregnancy. The receptors originated from a female donor with multiple sclerosis, enrolled in a pregnancy study.

The rearrangement joins TRBV7-6 to TRBJ2-1; 7 nucleotides match TRBD2. Losses at the gene ends were 1 base for V and 0 bases for J; bases not matched to a gene: 9. Germline loops: CDR1 SGHVS, CDR2 FNYEAQ. This CDR3 contains 18 residues. The CDR3 DNA reads TGTGCCAGCAGCTTAGACTTGTCTAGCGGTAGCTCCTACAATGAGCAGTTCTTC. It codes for CASSLDLSSGSSYNEQFF.

V gene TRBV9 combines with J gene TRBJ2-5, with 8 bases aligning to TRBD2. The CDR3 runs 15 residues. J lost 5 bases, V lost 3 bases, and 9 bases had no gene match. CDR1 is SGDLS and CDR2 is YYNGEE in the germline V gene. The DNA for the CDR3 is TGTGCCAGCAGCGCGCGGGGGGACCGAATCGAGACCCAGTACTTC. Translating it yields CASSARGDRIETQYF.

The V and J genes are TRBV27 and TRBJ1-2, with 10 bases fitting TRBD1. V lost 7 bases and J lost 0; bases outside the gene matches: 11. CDR1 and CDR2 (germline): MNHEY, SMNVEV (reference sequence). The CDR3 spans 17 residues. The CDR3 sequence: CASTLRDRGGTNYGYTF. The CDR3 region has the DNA TGTGCCAGCACTCTCCGGGACAGGGGTGGAACTAACTATGGCTACACCTTC.

This clone was detected only once. The V call is TRBV7-8, the J call TRBJ2-4; a weak D match, TRBD2 (6 bases). The V end was cut by 4 bases, the J end by 8 bases, with 18 bases between. CDR3 length: 15 amino acids. Looked up from germline, CDR1 is SGHVS and CDR2 is FQNEAQ. The CDR3 DNA sequence: TGTGCCAGCAGCTCCTCGGACTACCAAACGGACATTCAGTACTTC. Its protein is CASSSSDYQTDIQYF. Supplemented by reference TRBV7-8 and TRBJ2-4, the full variable domain reads GAGVSQSPRYKVAKRGQDVALRCDPISGHVSLFWYQQALGQGPEFLTYFQNEAQLDKSGLPSDRFFAERPEGSVSTLKIQRTQQEDSAVYLCASSSSDYQTDIQYFGAGTRLSVL.

The J gene is TRBJ2-1, the V gene TRBV6-1, with unresolved D. V was pared by 10 bases and J by 2 bases, with 15 bases between. Germline V CDR1 and CDR2: MNHNS, SASEGT. This CDR3 comprises 14 residues. The chain's CDR3 is CAIEDGFTYNEQFF. In DNA form, the CDR3 reads TGTGCCATCGAGGATGGGTTTACCTACAATGAGCAGTTCTTC.

The chain recombines TRBV5-1 with TRBJ2-7, with 13 bases fitting TRBD2. Germline CDR1 reads SGHRS; CDR2 reads YFSETQ. The CDR3 runs to 18 residues. V gave up 7 bases and J gave up 1 base; unmatched junction bases: 14. The CDR3 bases are TGCGCCAGCCGCCATGAAGAGAAGGGACTAGCGGGATCCTACGAGCAGTACTTC. Its translation: CASRHEEKGLAGSYEQYF.

The rearrangement links TRBV7-2 to TRBJ1-2; D is possibly TRBD1 (6 bases). Germline lookup yields CDR1 SGHTA and CDR2 FQGNSA. The CDR3 sequence is 12 residues long. V lost 4 bases and J lost 5, with 8 bases in between. The CDR3 region has the DNA TGTGCCAGCAGCTCCACAGGGTATGGCTACACCTTC. The encoded protein is CASSSTGYGYTF.

V gene TRBV6-1 combines with J gene TRBJ1-2; D possibly corresponds to TRBD1 (6 bases). Germline V lookup: CDR1 MNHNS, CDR2 SASEGT. V gave up 10 bases and J gave up 9 bases, with 15 bases separating them. The CDR3 runs to 11 residues. CDR3 DNA sequence: TGTGCCACCCGCGGGGGCGGAAGCTACACCTTC. It specifies CATRGGGSYTF.

This sequence joins TRBV2 and TRBJ2-1, with D tentatively TRBD1 (6 bases). Trimming removed 7 bases at V and 0 bases at J, with 16 bases between. This CDR3 is built from 16 residues. The germline CDR1 and CDR2 sequences are SNHLY and FYNNEI. The CDR3 sequence: CASNRDWGRSYNEQFF. The CDR3, as DNA: TGTGCCAGCAACAGGGATTGGGGACGCTCCTACAATGAGCAGTTCTTC. Looking up the rest from reference TRBV2 and TRBJ2-1 gives the full variable domain: EPEVTQTPSHQVTQMGQEVILRCVPISNHLYFYWYRQILGQKVEFLVSFYNNEISEKSEIFDDQFSVERPDGSNFTLKIRSTKLEDSAMYFCASNRDWGRSYNEQFFGPGTRLTVL.

V gene TRBV10-3 combines with J gene TRBJ1-1, with D unclear. The germline CDR1 and CDR2 sequences are ENHRY and SYGVKD. Trimming cost V 4 bases and J 7 bases, with 13 bases left between them. This CDR3 has 13 residues. The CDR3 here is CAISVGLEGEAFF. The CDR3 DNA is TGTGCCATCAGTGTGGGTCTTGAGGGTGAAGCTTTCTTT.

This sequence joins TRBV2 and TRBJ2-5, with D perhaps matching TRBD1 (5 bases). Germline loops: CDR1 SNHLY, CDR2 FYNNEI. This CDR3 has 14 residues. V shed 6 bases and J shed 3 bases, with 14 bases lying between them. The CDR3 DNA reads TGTGCCAGCAGGGTACAGGTGAAGAAAGAGACCCAGTACTTC. As protein: CASRVQVKKETQYF.

J is TRBJ1-1 and V is TRBV19; D gene unclear. V was cut by 4 bases and J by 4 bases, with 10 bases left in between. The length of the CDR3 is 13 residues. The germline V gene encodes CDR1 LNHDA and CDR2 SQIVND (reference sequence). The CDR3 coding sequence is TGTGCCAGTAGTAGTGGTTCGAGCACTGAAGCTTTCTTT. This translates into CASSSGSSTEAFF.

The chain has TRBV4-2 and TRBJ1-3; TRBD1 matches at 8 bases. Unmatched junction bases numbered 8, after V lost 0 bases and J lost 1 base. The CDR3 loop spans 18 amino acids. The germline gives CDR1 LGHNA, CDR2 YNFKEQ. CDR3 nucleotide sequence: TGTGCCAGCAGCCAAGATACCGGCAGGGGGCAATCTGGAAACACCATATATTTT. Translated: CASSQDTGRGQSGNTIYF.

This chain links TRBV19 with TRBJ1-2; weak D call: TRBD1 (6 bases). This CDR3 has 16 amino acids. CDR1 is LNHDA and CDR2 is SQIVND in the germline V gene (reference sequence). The V and J ends lost 2 bases and 4 bases respectively, with 17 bases between them. The CDR3 sequence is CASSIKTGTSFYGYTF. The CDR3 region has the DNA TGTGCCAGTAGTATAAAAACAGGGACCTCTTTCTATGGCTACACCTTC.

The chain recombines TRBV5-4 with TRBJ2-5; 10 bases fit TRBD2. CDR3 size: 15 residues. Germline V gene lookup returns CDR1 SGHNT and CDR2 YYREEE (reference sequence). V trimming: 2 bases; J trimming: 5 bases; junction bases outside the gene matches: 6. In DNA, the CDR3 is TGTGCCAGCAGCTTTCCTAGCGGGAGCAGCGAGACCCAGTACTTC. Its translation is CASSFPSGSSETQYF.

Concerning this clone itself: One end of the junction is discordant with germline, which a read error may explain. The chain employs TRBV30 and TRBJ2-5; a possible D gene is TRBD1 (7 bases). Looked up from germline, CDR1 is GTSNPN and CDR2 is SVGIG (reference sequence). The CDR3 loop spans 11 amino acids. CDR3 bases: TGTGCCTGGAGAGGGACAGCGGGTTTGAACTTC. This translates into CAWRGTAGLNF.